This passage covers 12 T cell receptor beta chains from one sample sequenced in a study of blood T cell repertoires in COVID-19 (TCRdb year 2020). Library prep was done by the immunoSEQ multiplex PCR assay. TCRdb stores this immuneACCESS table with in-frame sequences only. Part of the clones is absent; in the studies checked, under half of the shortfall reflects unresolved V genes, and no reason is known for the rest. The sample table shows more than 85,000 clones, and about 76% are seen once. The top ten constitute roughly 21% of the sample. The sample taken for sequencing was peripheral blood. All receptors derive from a woman in her 70s with acute or convalescent COVID-19.

CDR3 region: CAISEDRAEFSPLHF. The CDR3 bases are TGTGCCATCAGTGAGGACAGGGCTGAATTTTCACCCCTCCACTTT. J is TRBJ1-6 and V is TRBV10-3; 7 nucleotides align to TRBD1. Looked up from germline, CDR1 is ENHRY and CDR2 is SYGVKD. This CDR3 is 15 amino acids long. Trimming removed 2 bases from V and 9 bases from J; junction bases left unmatched: 7.

The chain recombines TRBV5-4 with TRBJ2-3, with TRBD1 identical over 9 bases. Germline loops: CDR1 SGHNT, CDR2 YYREEE (reference sequence). V gave up 5 bases and J gave up 4 bases; unmatched junction bases: 8. The CDR3 has 15 amino acids. CDR3 DNA: TGTGCCAGCAGGCAACAGGGGGCTAGGGCAGATACGCAGTATTTT. Translated: CASRQQGARADTQYF.

The CDR3 DNA reads as TGTGCCTCGGACAGGGCGAGGACCGGGGAGCTGTTTTTT. This encodes CASDRARTGELFF. This sequence joins TRBV30 and TRBJ2-2, with 8 nucleotides matching TRBD1. V gave up 7 bases and J gave up 5 bases; unmatched junction bases: 6. This CDR3 is built from 13 residues. Germline V gene lookup returns CDR1 GTSNPN and CDR2 SVGIG (reference sequence).

This clone was seen a few times. This chain links TRBV10-3 with TRBJ1-2, with D unclear. The CDR3 covers 13 residues. CDR1 and CDR2 from the germline V gene are ENHRY and SYGVKD. With 2 bases removed from V and 7 bases from J, the gap between germline ends came to 11 bases. This CDR3 is CAISEEAAGGYTF. The CDR3 DNA reads TGTGCCATCAGTGAGGAGGCCGCGGGTGGCTACACCTTC.

This clone was seen a few times. The chain combines TRBV2 with TRBJ1-1; D may be TRBD1 (5 bases). The ends were cut back, 11 bases at V and 2 bases at J, with 15 bases in the middle. There are 13 residues in the CDR3. Germline V CDR1 and CDR2: SNHLY, FYNNEI. This chain's CDR3 is CADNSDSNTEAFF. The DNA for the CDR3 is TGTGCCGACAACTCAGACAGTAACACTGAAGCTTTCTTT. The full variable domain, with the rest looked up from reference TRBV2 and TRBJ1-1, is EPEVTQTPSHQVTQMGQEVILRCVPISNHLYFYWYRQILGQKVEFLVSFYNNEISEKSEIFDDQFSVERPDGSNFTLKIRSTKLEDSAMYFCADNSDSNTEAFFGQGTRLTVV.

The CDR3 sequence: CASSLVLAGVTDTQYF. The DNA of the CDR3 is TGTGCCAGCAGCTTGGTTTTGGCAGGGGTGACAGATACGCAGTATTTT. The chain couples TRBV5-8 to TRBJ2-3; D might be TRBD1 (6 bases). CDR3 size: 16 residues. Trimming cost V 0 bases and J 3 bases, with 14 bases left between them. Germline V gives CDR1 SGHTS, CDR2 YDEGEE.

The chain has TRBV5-1 and TRBJ2-5; D unresolved. CDR3 size: 13 residues. The ends were cut back, 6 bases at V and 2 bases at J, with 11 bases in the middle. Germline CDR1 and CDR2: SGHRS and YFSETQ. The CDR3 spells CASKSAGQETQYF. The DNA of the CDR3 is TGCGCCAGCAAGTCTGCAGGACAAGAGACCCAGTACTTC.

The rearrangement uses TRBV6-5 and TRBJ2-1; 9 nucleotides match TRBD2. V lost 4 bases and J lost 2; bases outside the gene matches: 3. Germline values: CDR1 MNHEY, CDR2 SVGAGI. The CDR3 length is 15 residues. Here the CDR3 reads CASSLGGGAYNEQFF. For the CDR3, the DNA is TGTGCCAGCAGTTTGGGCGGGGGGGCCTACAATGAGCAGTTCTTC.

The chain combines TRBV19 with TRBJ1-6; D unclear. The germline CDR1 and CDR2 sequences are LNHDA and SQIVND (reference sequence). The V and J ends lost 0 bases and 6 bases respectively, with 9 bases between them. The CDR3 has 15 amino acids. The CDR3 reads CASSIEERINSPLHF. CDR3 bases: TGTGCCAGTAGTATAGAGGAGAGGATTAATTCACCCCTCCACTTT.

The chain joins TRBV5-1 to TRBJ2-1, with 12 positions matching TRBD1. The CDR3 covers 15 residues. V dropped 4 bases and J dropped 9; count of bases not matched to a gene: 8. The germline V gene has CDR1 SGHRS and CDR2 YFSETQ. DNA of the CDR3: TGCGCCAGCAGCATAGGGACAGGGGGCAGGATTGAGCAGTTCTTC. This gives the protein CASSIGTGGRIEQFF. Combining the CDR3 with reference TRBV5-1 and TRBJ2-1 gives the whole variable domain KAGVTQTPRYLIKTRGQQVTLSCSPISGHRSVSWYQQTPGQGLQFLFEYFSETQRNKGNFPGRFSGRQFSNSRSEMNVSTLELGDSALYLCASSIGTGGRIEQFFGPGTRLTVL.

The chain employs TRBV7-6 and TRBJ1-1; D unclear. The V gene lost 1 base and the J gene lost 4 bases, with 13 bases spanning the gap. The germline V gene encodes CDR1 SGHVS and CDR2 FNYEAQ. CDR3 length: 15 amino acids. The DNA for the CDR3 is TGTGCCAGCAGCTTAGGATTATCGGGTTTCACTGAAGCTTTCTTT. Its protein is CASSLGLSGFTEAFF.

This chain joins TRBV28 and TRBJ2-7; TRBD1 matches 7 bases. V lost 6 bases and J lost 4; bases outside the gene matches: 6. CDR1 and CDR2 from the germline V gene are MDHEN and SYDVKM. The CDR3 loop spans 13 amino acids. CDR3 region: CASRIQQGYEQYF. The CDR3 coding sequence is TGTGCCAGCAGGATCCAACAGGGGTACGAGCAGTACTTC.